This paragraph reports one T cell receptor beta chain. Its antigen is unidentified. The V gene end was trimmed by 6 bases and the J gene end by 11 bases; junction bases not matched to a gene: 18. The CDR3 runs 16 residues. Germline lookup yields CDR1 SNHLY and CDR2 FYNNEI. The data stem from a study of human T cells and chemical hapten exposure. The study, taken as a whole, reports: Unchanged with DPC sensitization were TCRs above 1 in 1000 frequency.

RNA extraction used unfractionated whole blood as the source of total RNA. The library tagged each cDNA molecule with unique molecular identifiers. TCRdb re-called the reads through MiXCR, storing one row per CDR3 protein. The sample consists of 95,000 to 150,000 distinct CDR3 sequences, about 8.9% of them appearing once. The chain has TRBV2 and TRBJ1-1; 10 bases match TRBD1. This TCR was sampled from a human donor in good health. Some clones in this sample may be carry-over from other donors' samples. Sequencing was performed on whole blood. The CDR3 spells CASSPTRQGAQEEAFF. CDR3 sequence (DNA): TGTGCCAGCAGCCCTACCCGACAGGGGGCTCAGGAGGAGGCTTTCTTT.